What follows are 31 T cell receptor beta chains derived from one specimen sequenced in a study of OX40 agonist ivuxolimab in advanced cancers. Library creation used the immunoSEQ multiplex PCR assay. TCRdb's version of the immuneACCESS table is confined to in-frame rearrangements and falls short of the full clone set. An unresolved V gene accounts for under half of the shortfall where checked; the remainder is of unknown origin. For this sample the table gives tens of thousands of clones, of which 70% to 90% were detected only once. The ten largest clones represent approximately 1.5% of the sample. The sequencing used CD4+ or CD8+ T cells sorted from blood, collected in a trial of the OX40 agonist ivuxolimab. The receptor set was obtained from an adult with an advanced solid tumor such as melanoma, head and neck, liver or kidney cancer.

This chain links TRBV7-9 with TRBJ2-2; 7 bases line up with TRBD2. J was trimmed by 5 bases and V by 2 bases; bases with no gene match: 5. Per germline, CDR1 SEHNR and CDR2 FQNEAQ (reference sequence). The CDR3 length is 15 residues. DNA of the CDR3: TGTGCCAGCAGCTTATTTTCCGGGGGGACCGGGGAGCTGTTTTTT. Its protein product is CASSLFSGGTGELFF.

The J gene is TRBJ1-2, the V gene TRBV18; D is unresolved. This CDR3 spans 14 amino acids. Trimming took off 3 bases at V and 1 base at J, with 9 bases between the two ends. The germline V gene has CDR1 KGHSH and CDR2 LQKENI. The CDR3 nucleotides are TGTGCCAGCTCACCGGGTTCGGGTAACTATGGCTACACCTTC. It specifies CASSPGSGNYGYTF. The whole variable domain, filled in from reference TRBV18 and TRBJ1-2, reads NAGVMQNPRHLVRRRGQEARLRCSPMKGHSHVYWYRQLPEEGLKFMVYLQKENIIDESGMPKERFSAEFPKEGPSILRIQQVVRGDSAAYFCASSPGSGNYGYTFGSGTRLTVV.

This clone occurred once. V is TRBV28 and J is TRBJ1-4; the D gene is possibly TRBD1 (6 bases). CDR3 length: 16 amino acids. The germline V and J ends were trimmed by 5 bases and 0 bases, with 13 bases remaining between them. The germline V gene has CDR1 MDHEN and CDR2 SYDVKM. The DNA for the CDR3 is TGTGCCAGCAGTACTTCAGGGGTTGCAACTAATGAAAAACTGTTTTTT. The encoded protein is CASSTSGVATNEKLFF.

V is TRBV7-3 and J is TRBJ1-1; TRBD1 might be the D (6 bases). Germline V CDR1 and CDR2: SGHTA, FQGTGA. CDR3 length: 15 amino acids. V lost 2 bases and J 0 bases, leaving 10 bases between the germline ends. This CDR3 is CASSLFGQLNTEAFF. CDR3 DNA sequence: TGTGCCAGCAGCTTATTCGGACAGTTGAACACTGAAGCTTTCTTT.

This chain links TRBV7-9 with TRBJ2-1, with 9 bases identical to TRBD2. The germline V gene has CDR1 SEHNR and CDR2 FQNEAQ (reference sequence). Trimming cost V 0 bases and J 8 bases; bases outside gene matches: 14. This CDR3 is 18 amino acids long. This CDR3 is CASSLAAGSSGRMDEQFF. In DNA, the CDR3 is TGTGCCAGCAGCTTAGCCGCCGGGAGTAGCGGGAGAATGGATGAGCAGTTCTTC.

This chain connects TRBV9 to TRBJ2-2; D remains ambiguous. Germline assignment: CDR1 SGDLS and CDR2 YYNGEE. CDR3 length equals 14 residues. The V end was cut by 6 bases, the J end by 2 bases, with 11 bases between. DNA of the CDR3: TGTGCCAGCAACGGCGGTGCCAACACCGGGGAGCTGTTTTTT. Protein product: CASNGGANTGELFF.

This clone was counted a few times. The V and J genes are TRBV19 and TRBJ1-5, with 8 positions matching TRBD1. The CDR3 is made up of 14 amino acids. The J segment lost 2 bases and the V segment lost 3 bases, leaving 0 bases of the junction unmatched. Per germline, CDR1 LNHDA and CDR2 SQIVND (reference sequence). The CDR3 nucleotides are TGTGCCAGTAGTATGACAGGGGGCAATCAGCCCCAGCATTTT. Its protein is CASSMTGGNQPQHF.

This clone was seen only once. This chain joins TRBV5-1 and TRBJ2-5; D not certain. The CDR3 totals 12 residues. In germline, CDR1 is SGHRS, CDR2 YFSETQ. The ends were cut back, 7 bases at V and 2 bases at J, with 9 bases in the middle. In DNA form, the CDR3 reads TGCGCCAGCGGCGTGGGACAAGAGACCCAGTACTTC. Translated: CASGVGQETQYF.

The rearrangement uses TRBV4-1 and TRBJ2-5; TRBD1 matches 10 bases. The germline CDR1 and CDR2 sequences are MGHRA and YSYEKL. The CDR3 has 14 amino acids. Trimming took 4 bases from V and 4 from J; bases not matched to a gene: 3. The CDR3 DNA reads as TGCGCCAGCAGCCGGGACAGGGGTAGAGAGACCCAGTACTTC. Protein: CASSRDRGRETQYF.

This chain uses TRBV5-8 with TRBJ1-4; TRBD1 matches 8 bases. The CDR3 extends over 13 amino acids. The junction had 3 bases not matched to a gene; V was cut back by 0 bases and J by 11 bases. CDR1 is SGHTS and CDR2 is YDEGEE in the germline V gene. Here the CDR3 DNA reads TGTGCCAGCAGCTTGGTCAGGGGGCATAAACTGTTTTTT. Translated: CASSLVRGHKLFF.

This chain joins TRBV7-9 and TRBJ1-5; D perhaps matches TRBD1 (5 bases). The germline V gene encodes CDR1 SEHNR and CDR2 FQNEAQ (reference sequence). V was clipped by 2 bases and J by 7 bases, with 15 bases between them. The CDR3 has 15 residues. In nucleotides, the CDR3 is TGTGCCAGCAGCTTACGGGGGGGAAGAGGGCAGCCCCAGCATTTT. This codes for CASSLRGGRGQPQHF.

V gene TRBV7-6 combines with J gene TRBJ1-6, with D possibly TRBD1 on 6 matching bases. The CDR3 contains 18 residues. Trimming left V 5 bases short and J 0 bases short, with 17 bases between. Per the germline V gene, CDR1 is SGHVS and CDR2 is FNYEAQ. This CDR3 is CASSPQSTGRSYNSPLHF. The CDR3 DNA reads as TGTGCCAGCAGCCCCCAGTCGACAGGCCGCTCCTATAATTCACCCCTCCACTTT. Complete variable domain (other parts from reference TRBV7-6 and TRBJ1-6): GAGVSQSPRYKVTKRGQDVALRCDPISGHVSLYWYRQALGQGPEFLTYFNYEAQQDKSGLPNDRFSAERPEGSISTLTIQRTEQRDSAMYRCASSPQSTGRSYNSPLHFGNGTRLTVT.

This chain joins TRBV7-9 and TRBJ2-6; 7 bases are a match to TRBD2. There are 12 residues in the CDR3. Germline V CDR1 and CDR2: SEHNR, FQNEAQ (reference sequence). Here the CDR3 DNA reads TGTGCGGGGGGGGCTGGGGCCAACGTCCTGACTTTC. Amino acids: CAGGAGANVLTF.

The rearrangement uses TRBV18 and TRBJ2-2; D is possibly TRBD2 (5 bases). The ends were cut back, 1 base at V and 0 bases at J, with 9 bases in the middle. This CDR3 has 16 residues. From germline, CDR1 is KGHSH and CDR2 LQKENI. CDR3 bases: TGTGCCAGCTCACCACGAGCGGACTCGAACACCGGGGAGCTGTTTTTT. This gives the protein CASSPRADSNTGELFF.

This clone has a single count. This rearrangement joins TRBV6-6 to TRBJ1-1; 7 nucleotides align to TRBD1. With V trimmed by 2 bases and J by 0 bases, 3 bases remained unmatched. This CDR3 is 15 amino acids long. Germline CDR1 MNHNY, CDR2 SVGAGI (reference sequence). The CDR3 bases are TGTGCCAGCAGTTACGCACAGGGGATGAACACTGAAGCTTTCTTT. Its translation is CASSYAQGMNTEAFF.

This rearrangement joins TRBV11-2 to TRBJ1-5, with D unresolved. The CDR3 is made up of 15 amino acids. Germline V gene data show CDR1 as SGHAT and CDR2 as FQNNGV. The V and J ends lost 2 bases and 2 bases respectively, with 10 bases between them. Here the CDR3 DNA reads TGTGCCAGCAGCTTAAATGTGGGAGGCAATCAGCCCCAGCATTTT. Its translation is CASSLNVGGNQPQHF.

With respect to this clone: At one end, the junction sequence differs from germline, possibly due to a read error. V gene TRBV5-1 combines with J gene TRBJ2-1, with D tentatively TRBD1 (5 bases). The CDR3 consists of 15 residues. The germline V gene has CDR1 SGHRS and CDR2 YFSETQ. The chain's CDR3 is CASSLDIGSYNEQFF. The CDR3 DNA sequence: TGCGCCAGCAGTTTGGACATAGGGTCCTACAATGAGCAGTTCTTC.

The rearrangement joins TRBV19 to TRBJ1-5; D gene ambiguous. Trimming took off 2 bases at V and 3 bases at J, with 11 bases between the two ends. CDR3 length equals 15 residues. Per the germline V gene, CDR1 is LNHDA and CDR2 is SQIVND (reference sequence). The chain's CDR3 is CASSIWTGVNQPQHF. CDR3 nucleotide sequence: TGTGCCAGTAGTATATGGACCGGGGTCAATCAGCCCCAGCATTTT.

A few counts support this clone. The rearrangement uses TRBV5-1 and TRBJ2-1, with 7 bases that match TRBD2. V lost 0 bases to trimming and J lost 8 bases; unmatched junction nucleotides: 5. Germline lookup yields CDR1 SGHRS and CDR2 YFSETQ. The CDR3 loop spans 14 amino acids. This CDR3 is CASSLGGGRDEQFF. The CDR3 nucleotides read TGCGCCAGCAGCTTGGGGGGAGGGAGAGATGAGCAGTTCTTC.

This chain connects TRBV15 to TRBJ2-3; 12 bases are shared with TRBD2. This CDR3 comprises 16 residues. Germline V gene lookup returns CDR1 LNHNV and CDR2 YYDKDF (reference sequence). V was pared by 5 bases and J by 4 bases, with 7 bases of the junction left unmatched. The DNA of the CDR3 is TGTGCCACCAGCGGAGGACTAGCGGGGAAGGCAGATACGCAGTATTTT. Amino acid sequence: CATSGGLAGKADTQYF.

The rearrangement links TRBV18 to TRBJ2-1; TRBD1 agrees at 9 bases. Germline trimming cut 9 bases from V and 4 bases from J; bases unmatched to any gene: 4. Germline values: CDR1 KGHSH, CDR2 LQKENI. The length of the CDR3 is 13 residues. The CDR3 bases are TGTGCCAGTGGACAGGGGCGTTACAATGAGCAGTTCTTC. Protein: CASGQGRYNEQFF.

The chain joins TRBV28 to TRBJ1-2; D may be TRBD1 (6 bases). The CDR3 sequence is 14 residues long. Trimming cost V 7 bases and J 7 bases, with 19 bases left between them. The V gene's germline CDR1 is MDHEN and CDR2 SYDVKM. CDR3: CASTIGRGVPGYTF. The CDR3 DNA reads TGTGCCAGCACCATCGGCAGGGGCGTTCCTGGCTACACCTTC.

The rearrangement links TRBV10-3 to TRBJ2-3; the match to TRBD1 covers 10 bases. The CDR3 runs to 15 residues. Germline V gene data show CDR1 as ENHRY and CDR2 as SYGVKD. V shed 6 bases and J 0 bases; nucleotides not matched to a gene: 3. CDR3 DNA sequence: TGTGCCATCAGGGGGGACAGGGGAAGCACAGATACGCAGTATTTT. This sequence encodes CAIRGDRGSTDTQYF.

The chain has TRBV7-6 and TRBJ2-2; the D call may be TRBD1 or TRBD2 (5 bases each). The CDR3 consists of 17 residues. The germline CDR1 and CDR2 sequences are SGHVS and FNYEAQ. Trimming shortened V by 5 bases and J by 0 bases, and 16 bases separated the two germline ends. The CDR3 DNA reads as TGTGCCAGCAGCAGGACCGGGACGCCGGCGAACACCGGGGAGCTGTTTTTT. Amino acid sequence: CASSRTGTPANTGELFF.

Written as DNA, the CDR3 is TGTGCCAGCAGCTTGGCCAGACGACGCTCTGGGGCCAACGTCCTGACTTTC. It is translated as CASSLARRRSGANVLTF. The chain combines TRBV5-6 with TRBJ2-6, with D unclear. This CDR3 has 17 amino acids. Trimming stripped 0 bases from V and 0 bases from J, with 10 bases between. CDR1 is SGHDT, CDR2 YYEEEE, per germline.

The chain uses TRBV27 and TRBJ2-5; a possible D gene is TRBD1 (6 bases). In germline, CDR1 is MNHEY, CDR2 SMNVEV (reference sequence). This CDR3 spans 13 amino acids. The germline V and J ends were trimmed by 6 bases and 5 bases, with 13 bases remaining between them. In nucleotides, the CDR3 is TGTGCCAGCAGCAGGACAGTTTGGGAGACCCAGTACTTC. It translates to CASSRTVWETQYF.

The V gene is TRBV5-4, the J gene TRBJ2-7; D is uncertain. The CDR3 sequence is 14 residues long. The germline V gene has CDR1 SGHNT and CDR2 YYREEE (reference sequence). Trimming removed 0 bases at V and 2 bases at J, with 9 bases between. The CDR3 coding sequence is TGTGCCAGCAGCTTGGTAGGGTCCCCCTACGAGCAGTACTTC. Its protein is CASSLVGSPYEQYF.

V and J are TRBV5-8 and TRBJ1-5, with 7 bases that match TRBD1. The CDR3 contains 13 residues. Germline CDR1 is SGHTS and CDR2 is YDEGEE. The ends lost 4 bases at V and 5 bases at J; junction bases unmatched: 3. The CDR3 sequence: CASSHRGDQPQHF. In DNA form, the CDR3 reads TGTGCCAGCAGCCACAGGGGAGATCAGCCCCAGCATTTT. Full variable domain (remainder filled in from reference TRBV5-8 and TRBJ1-5): EAGVTQSPTHLIKTRGQQATLRCSPISGHTSVYWYQQALGLGLQFLLWYDEGEERNRGNFPPRFSGRQFPNYSSELNVNALELEDSALYLCASSHRGDQPQHFGDGTRLSIL.

The chain carries TRBV12-5 and TRBJ2-7; no reliable D call. V was shortened by 7 bases and J by 7 bases, with 14 bases between the two germline ends. Germline assignment: CDR1 LGHNT and CDR2 FRNRAP. This CDR3 comprises 12 residues. CDR3 nucleotides: TGTGCTAGTGCCCTCCCCCCCTCTGAGCAGTACTTC. Protein product: CASALPPSEQYF. Combining the CDR3 with reference TRBV12-5 and TRBJ2-7 gives the whole variable domain DARVTQTPRHKVTEMGQEVTMRCQPILGHNTVFWYRQTMMQGLELLAYFRNRAPLDDSGMPKDRFSAEMPDATLATLKIQPSEPRDSAVYFCASALPPSEQYFGPGTRLTVT.

The count of this clone is one. The chain recombines TRBV2 with TRBJ1-4, with D maybe TRBD1 (5 bases). The germline V and J ends were trimmed by 4 bases and 3 bases, with 12 bases remaining between them. Germline CDR1 SNHLY, CDR2 FYNNEI. The CDR3 has 15 residues. In DNA, the CDR3 is TGTGCCAGCAGTGTGAGACAGTCCTCTAATGAAAAACTGTTTTTT. It is translated as CASSVRQSSNEKLFF.

This clone has just a few counts. The rearrangement joins TRBV19 to TRBJ1-1, with 7 bases identical to TRBD1. The CDR3 is made up of 18 amino acids. V lost 3 bases and J lost 2; bases outside the gene matches: 15. Per germline, CDR1 LNHDA and CDR2 SQIVND (reference sequence). CDR3 residues: CASSILSVAGQKNTEAFF. The CDR3 nucleotides are TGTGCCAGTAGTATCTTGTCAGTTGCGGGACAGAAAAACACTGAAGCTTTCTTT.